Presented here are 11 T cell receptor beta chains from one specimen sequenced in a study of PD-L1 blockade in urothelial cancer. Assay used: immunoSEQ multiplex PCR; TCRdb lists only in-frame clones, some missing. The sample has 45,000 to 60,000 clones, roughly nine tenths seen once. The sample in question was PBMCs, obtained around atezolizumab (anti-PD-L1) treatment. The receptors shown here come from a man in his sixties with urothelial cancer.

This clone was detected only once. The chain is built from TRBV19 and TRBJ2-7, with 9 bases matching TRBD1. The CDR3 runs to 15 residues. Germline CDR1 is LNHDA and CDR2 is SQIVND (reference sequence). Trimming at V came to 3 bases and at J to 6 bases, leaving 9 bases not matched to a gene. This CDR3 reads CASSMQFRDRAEQYF. DNA for the CDR3: TGTGCCAGTAGTATGCAGTTCCGGGACAGGGCCGAGCAGTACTTC.

The DNA for the CDR3 is TGTGCCAGCTCCCCTATAGGGGGACAAGAGACCCAGTACTTC. It specifies CASSPIGGQETQYF. J is TRBJ2-5 and V is TRBV28, with TRBD1 as a possible D gene (6 bases). V lost 8 bases and J lost 2, with 15 bases in between. The CDR3 covers 14 residues. Germline V gene lookup returns CDR1 MDHEN and CDR2 SYDVKM.

CDR3 protein: CASSLPGSTDTQYF. The DNA for the CDR3 is TGCGCCAGCAGCTTGCCAGGGAGCACAGATACGCAGTATTTT. This rearrangement joins TRBV5-1 to TRBJ2-3; possible D gene TRBD1, 5 bases. V gave up 1 base and J gave up 0 bases, with 6 bases separating them. Germline V gives CDR1 SGHRS, CDR2 YFSETQ. The CDR3 contains 14 residues. The full variable domain, its missing parts supplied by reference TRBV5-1 and TRBJ2-3, is KAGVTQTPRYLIKTRGQQVTLSCSPISGHRSVSWYQQTPGQGLQFLFEYFSETQRNKGNFPGRFSGRQFSNSRSEMNVSTLELGDSALYLCASSLPGSTDTQYFGPGTRLTVL.

The chain couples TRBV19 to TRBJ1-5, with TRBD1 identical over 8 bases. The V gene end was trimmed by 4 bases and the J gene end by 5 bases; junction bases not matched to a gene: 10. CDR3 size: 16 residues. Germline-derived CDR1 and CDR2 are LNHDA and SQIVND (reference sequence). Here the CDR3 reads CASSTPGQEVDQPQHF. The DNA for the CDR3 is TGTGCCAGTAGTACCCCGGGACAGGAGGTGGATCAGCCCCAGCATTTT.

This chain joins TRBV5-4 and TRBJ2-1; D unclear. This CDR3 has 12 residues. Trimming shortened V by 0 bases and J by 9 bases, and 7 bases separated the two germline ends. Germline CDR1 is SGHNT and CDR2 is YYREEE (reference sequence). DNA of the CDR3: TGTGCCAGCAGCTTGGTCACAAGTGAGCAGTTCTTC. Translated: CASSLVTSEQFF.

The chain uses TRBV9 and TRBJ2-5, with 8 bases aligning to TRBD2. Germline V gives CDR1 SGDLS, CDR2 YYNGEE. The CDR3 consists of 16 residues. Trimming took 4 bases from V and 5 from J; bases not matched to a gene: 13. CDR3 sequence reads: CASSPKGGASGETQYF. DNA for the CDR3: TGTGCCAGCAGCCCCAAAGGGGGGGCTAGCGGGGAGACCCAGTACTTC.

The chain is built from TRBV11-3 and TRBJ2-7, with TRBD2 identical over 9 bases. V was pared by 5 bases and J by 2 bases, with 4 bases of the junction left unmatched. The CDR3 covers 14 residues. CDR1 is SGHNT and CDR2 is YENEEA in the germline V gene. The CDR3 sequence: CASSPQRGAYEQYF. The CDR3 DNA follows: TGTGCCAGCAGCCCACAGCGGGGGGCCTACGAGCAGTACTTC.

The chain joins TRBV7-9 to TRBJ2-7, with 8 nucleotides matching TRBD1. Germline V gives CDR1 SEHNR, CDR2 FQNEAQ (reference sequence). The CDR3 consists of 14 residues. V was clipped by 4 bases and J by 2 bases; unmatched bases: 4. The CDR3 loop is CASSSTGAAYEQYF. For the CDR3, the DNA is TGTGCCAGCAGCTCGACAGGGGCAGCCTACGAGCAGTACTTC.

The rearrangement uses TRBV19 and TRBJ2-7; 7 bases align to TRBD1. The trim removed 4 bases at V and 2 bases at J, leaving 5 bases unmatched. CDR1 LNHDA and CDR2 SQIVND come from the germline V gene (reference sequence). CDR3 size: 14 residues. The CDR3 region is CASSTLGQAYEQYF. For the CDR3, the DNA is TGTGCCAGTAGTACCCTTGGACAGGCCTACGAGCAGTACTTC. The whole variable domain, filled in from reference TRBV19 and TRBJ2-7, reads DGGITQSPKYLFRKEGQNVTLSCEQNLNHDAMYWYRQDPGQGLRLIYYSQIVNDFQKGDIAEGYSVSREKKESFPLTVTSAQKNPTAFYLCASSTLGQAYEQYFGPGTRLTVT.

This clone came up a few times. The chain uses TRBV7-9 and TRBJ2-3; D possibly corresponds to TRBD1 (7 bases). Trimming pared 2 bases from V and 5 bases from J, leaving 8 bases between. The CDR3 is made up of 13 amino acids. Germline CDR1 SEHNR, CDR2 FQNEAQ (reference sequence). In DNA form, the CDR3 reads TGTGCCAGCAGCTTACAGGGGGGAGATACGCAGTATTTT. Translation gives CASSLQGGDTQYF.

V and J are TRBV7-2 and TRBJ1-3; no firm D call. The V end lost 3 bases, the J end lost 0 bases, and 9 bases lay between the germline ends. The CDR3 has 15 residues. In germline, CDR1 is SGHTA, CDR2 FQGNSA. This CDR3 reads CASSFAGYSGNTIYF. In DNA, the CDR3 is TGTGCCAGCAGCTTCGCCGGTTACTCTGGAAACACCATATATTTT.